What follows are 16 T cell receptor beta chains derived from one specimen sequenced in a study of persistence of HIV-infected CD4 T cells. No antigen has been assigned to these receptors. Sequencing used immunoSEQ version 4 in survey mode. The table came from immunoSEQ multiplex PCR; TCRdb's copy has only in-frame clones and leaves some out. The sample includes approximately 31,000 clones, about 81% of them seen just once. Cells were stimulated with CMV-infected fibroblast lysates at about 10 ug/mL. Sorted nonresponding memory CD4+ T cells were CD40L-negative, CD69-negative, CD45RO-high. This specimen was CD4+ T cells sorted from PBMCs after approximately 20-hour stimulation, taken from a patient who received antiretroviral therapy. The receptors originated from an adult woman with HIV who was CMV-seropositive.

As to this clone: This CDR3 is also generated by other DNA sequences in the sample. The chain carries TRBV27 and TRBJ1-1; 7 nucleotides line up with TRBD1. CDR1 is MNHEY, CDR2 SMNVEV, per germline (reference sequence). V gave up 2 bases and J gave up 4 bases; unmatched junction bases: 4. CDR3 length: 14 residues. CDR3 residues: CASSLRQGGTEAFF. The CDR3 DNA sequence: TGTGCCAGCAGTTTAAGGCAGGGGGGCACTGAAGCTTTCTTT.

In DNA, the CDR3 is TGTGCCAGCTCACCAAATCAGGGGGCGAACACTGAAGCTTTCTTT. Protein product: CASSPNQGANTEAFF. The chain carries TRBV18 and TRBJ1-1; 8 bases match TRBD1. This CDR3 comprises 15 residues. V was clipped by 2 bases and J by 1 base; unmatched bases: 3. CDR1 is KGHSH and CDR2 is LQKENI in the germline V gene.

This clone came up a few times. V is TRBV30 and J is TRBJ1-4; 7 bases map to TRBD1. The germline V gene has CDR1 GTSNPN and CDR2 SVGIG (reference sequence). Losses at the gene ends were 3 bases for V and 4 bases for J; bases not matched to a gene: 5. The CDR3 runs 14 residues. CDR3 sequence: CAWSLRGVNEKLFF. CDR3 nucleotide sequence: TGTGCCTGGAGCCTCAGGGGGGTTAATGAAAAACTGTTTTTT. The full variable domain, with the rest looked up from reference TRBV30 and TRBJ1-4, is SQTIHQWPATLVQPVGSPLSLECTVEGTSNPNLYWYRQAAGRGLQLLFYSVGIGQISSEVPQNLSASRPQDRQFILSSKKLLLSDSGFYLCAWSLRGVNEKLFFGSGTQLSVL.

The chain uses TRBV7-9 and TRBJ2-7; tentatively, D is TRBD1 (6 bases). This CDR3 is built from 15 residues. V gave up 3 bases and J gave up 2 bases, with 14 bases separating them. Germline CDR1 SEHNR, CDR2 FQNEAQ (reference sequence). The CDR3 sequence: CASSFQGFIPYEQYF. The CDR3 nucleotides read TGTGCCAGCAGCTTCCAGGGGTTCATCCCCTACGAGCAGTACTTC.

The rearrangement uses TRBV7-3 and TRBJ2-5; TRBD1 matches at 11 bases. The CDR3 is 16 amino acids. The germline CDR1 and CDR2 sequences are SGHTA and FQGTGA. V dropped 5 bases and J dropped 1; count of bases not matched to a gene: 6. The CDR3: CASSTGTGGGQETQYF. The CDR3 nucleotides are TGTGCCAGCAGCACCGGGACAGGGGGTGGCCAAGAGACCCAGTACTTC.

Here the CDR3 reads CSVAVGRGSYGYTF. The CDR3 bases are TGCAGCGTAGCCGTGGGCAGGGGCTCCTATGGCTACACCTTC. This sequence joins TRBV29-1 and TRBJ1-2, with D perhaps TRBD1 (6 bases). The germline gives CDR1 SQVTM, CDR2 ANQGSEA. The CDR3 extends over 14 amino acids. Between the trimmed V and J ends, which lost 6 bases and 4 bases, there was a span of 18 bases.

The rearrangement links TRBV30 to TRBJ1-5; D not certain. CDR3 size: 16 residues. Looked up from germline, CDR1 is GTSNPN and CDR2 is SVGIG (reference sequence). The V and J ends lost 2 bases and 6 bases respectively, with 20 bases between them. CDR3 protein: CAWSSAPPGLGQPQHF. The CDR3 bases are TGTGCCTGGAGTAGTGCCCCCCCCGGGTTAGGTCAGCCCCAGCATTTT.

This clone appeared a few times. The rearrangement links TRBV28 to TRBJ1-1; D unclear. Deletions cut 3 bases from V and 10 bases from J, with 15 bases between. The CDR3 spans 13 residues. Germline V gene sequence: CDR1 MDHEN, CDR2 SYDVKM. In DNA form, the CDR3 reads TGTGCCAGCAGTTTTTCAAGCCCCCCGGCAGCTTTCTTT. It specifies CASSFSSPPAAFF.

This clone was detected a few times. Other DNA sequences of this sample code for an identical CDR3. V usage is TRBV4-3 and J usage is TRBJ1-1; D is unclear. The CDR3 is 13 amino acids. Germline V gives CDR1 LGHNA, CDR2 YSLEER. The V end was cut by 1 base, the J end by 1 base, with 4 bases between. CDR3 bases: TGCGCCAGCAGCCAAGGCAAGAACACTGAAGCTTTCTTT. It yields the protein CASSQGKNTEAFF.

The V and J genes are TRBV4-1 and TRBJ2-4, with a weak D call TRBD1 (6 bases). The germline CDR1 and CDR2 sequences are MGHRA and YSYEKL. CDR3 length equals 19 residues. V lost 0 bases to trimming and J lost 0 bases, with 18 bases between them. The CDR3 region is CASSQDMLQGTLAKNIQYF. The CDR3 DNA reads as TGCGCCAGCAGCCAAGACATGTTGCAGGGGACCTTAGCCAAAAACATTCAGTACTTC.

The chain employs TRBV6-5 and TRBJ1-6; D gene ambiguous. V gave up 6 bases and J gave up 11 bases, with 14 bases separating them. CDR3 length: 13 residues. The germline gives CDR1 MNHEY, CDR2 SVGAGI. CDR3 nucleotides: TGTGCCAGCAGCCCACGGTTCCCCCCACCCCTCCACTTT. Its translation is CASSPRFPPPLHF.

V and J are TRBV29-1 and TRBJ1-1, with TRBD1 matching 8 bases. CDR1 is SQVTM, CDR2 ANQGSEA, per germline. There are 13 residues in the CDR3. The ends lost 7 bases at V and 4 bases at J; junction bases unmatched: 8. The CDR3 region has the DNA TGCAGCGGGTCTTGGGACAGGACCACTGAAGCTTTCTTT. Translation gives CSGSWDRTTEAFF.

The gene calls are TRBV19 and TRBJ2-3; D perhaps matches TRBD2 (7 bases). Looked up from germline, CDR1 is LNHDA and CDR2 is SQIVND (reference sequence). The V and J ends lost 1 base and 5 bases respectively, with 10 bases between them. This CDR3 region has 14 residues. The CDR3 DNA reads as TGTGCCAGTAGTATAGGGGGGGGGCAAGATACGCAGTATTTT. It is translated as CASSIGGGQDTQYF.

V gene TRBV10-1 combines with J gene TRBJ1-1; D is ambiguous. This CDR3 comprises 13 residues. Germline values: CDR1 WNHNN, CDR2 SYGVQD (reference sequence). With 1 base removed from V and 3 bases from J, the gap between germline ends came to 6 bases. The CDR3 protein is CASSEYRDTEAFF. For the CDR3, the DNA is TGCGCCAGCAGTGAGTATAGGGACACTGAAGCTTTCTTT.

The chain uses TRBV29-1 and TRBJ1-1, with TRBD1 matching 10 bases. CDR1 is SQVTM, CDR2 ANQGSEA, per germline. This CDR3 has 18 amino acids. After removal of 2 bases from V and 3 bases from J, the junction contained 15 bases not matched to a gene. CDR3 in DNA: TGCAGCGTTGAACAGTTGGGACAGGGGAGTAGTCGGGACACTGAAGCTTTCTTT. Its protein is CSVEQLGQGSSRDTEAFF.

The J gene is TRBJ1-5, the V gene TRBV6-9; D gene uncertain. Germline CDR1 reads MNHGY; CDR2 reads SVAAGI. Trimming took 5 bases from V and 4 from J, leaving 12 bases between them. The CDR3 is 14 residues long. The CDR3 spells CASSKGRINQPQHF. The CDR3 bases are TGTGCCAGCAGTAAAGGCCGGATTAATCAGCCCCAGCATTTT.